Listed below are T cell receptor beta chains from one sample, sequenced in a study of shared T cell receptors in the human thymus. Method: immunoSEQ multiplex PCR; TCRdb's copy keeps in-frame clones and lacks some. The sample shows more than 550,000 clones, approximately 85% of them seen only once. The same sample was also used in a study of human thymus T cells.

Sequencing was performed on thymocytes. The receptors originated from a girl in the first two years of life with a congenital heart defect. Both conserved end residues are part of each CDR3. Fields, in order: CDR3 DNA, CDR3 protein, J gene, D gene, V gene, clone size. A D gene is named only where the DNA matches it firmly. Size values are once, few and many counts, or a class for expanded clones, and some rows have none.

CDR3nt: TGTGCCAGCAGTGATACTATCTTTCGCCTCACTGAAGCTTTCTTT
CDR3aa: CASSDTIFRLTEAFF
j_gene: TRBJ1-1
d_gene: NA
v_gene: TRBV6-1
abundance: NA

CDR3nt: TGTGCCAGCTCACCAGAGGCCGGCTATGGCTACACCTTC
CDR3aa: CASSPEAGYGYTF
j_gene: TRBJ1-2
d_gene: NA
v_gene: TRBV18
abundance: NA

CDR3nt: TGTGCCAGCATTAGGACAGGGGGGAATGAGCAGTTCTTC
CDR3aa: CASIRTGGNEQFF
j_gene: TRBJ2-1
d_gene: TRBD1
v_gene: TRBV6-5
abundance: NA

CDR3nt: TGCGCCAGCCGCGGGGCGCGGGGCGCTTATGGCTACACCTTC
CDR3aa: CASRGARGAYGYTF
j_gene: TRBJ1-2
d_gene: NA
v_gene: TRBV4-1
abundance: NA

CDR3nt: TGTGCCAGCAGCCCCCCACTAGCGCGTTACAATGAGCAGTTCTTC
CDR3aa: CASSPPLARYNEQFF
j_gene: TRBJ2-1
d_gene: TRBD2
v_gene: TRBV13
abundance: once

CDR3nt: TGTGCCATCAGTGTGGATGGGGGCGAAGATACGCAGTATTTT
CDR3aa: CAISVDGGEDTQYF
j_gene: TRBJ2-3
d_gene: NA
v_gene: TRBV10-3
abundance: NA

CDR3nt: TGTGCCAGCAGCCCCCCAGGGGTTCGAGAGACCCAGTACTTC
CDR3aa: CASSPPGVRETQYF
j_gene: TRBJ2-5
d_gene: NA
v_gene: TRBV7-8
abundance: NA

CDR3nt: TGTGCCAGCAGCTCGAGCGGACAGCTCATTGGCTATGGCTACACCTTC
CDR3aa: CASSSSGQLIGYGYTF
j_gene: TRBJ1-2
d_gene: NA
v_gene: TRBV7-8
abundance: NA

CDR3nt: TGTGCCAGCGGACAGGGGGGGAAAGAGACCCAGTACTTC
CDR3aa: CASGQGGKETQYF
j_gene: TRBJ2-5
d_gene: TRBD1
v_gene: TRBV5-4
abundance: few

CDR3nt: TGCGCCAGCAGCTGTCACTCTTACCGGGACAGGGGGACCTACGAGCAGTACTTC
CDR3aa: CASSCHSYRDRGTYEQYF
j_gene: TRBJ2-7
d_gene: TRBD1
v_gene: TRBV5-1
abundance: once

CDR3nt: TGTGCCAGCAGCGGGCCACCCATAAAAAAGGCTGAAGCTTTCTTT
CDR3aa: CASSGPPIKKAEAFF
j_gene: TRBJ1-1
d_gene: NA
v_gene: TRBV5-5
abundance: NA

CDR3nt: TGTGCTAGTGGTTTGGGTGCAGGGTTAGGGAATCAGCCCCAGCATTTT
CDR3aa: CASGLGAGLGNQPQHF
j_gene: TRBJ1-5
d_gene: NA
v_gene: TRBV12-5
abundance: NA

CDR3nt: TGTGCCAGCAGTGACCCTTGGACAGCCCAGCCCTACGAGCAGTACTTC
CDR3aa: CASSDPWTAQPYEQYF
j_gene: TRBJ2-7
d_gene: NA
v_gene: TRBV6-4
abundance: NA

CDR3nt: TGCGCCAGCAGCCCCGGGACAGGGTCCTACGAGCAGTACTTC
CDR3aa: CASSPGTGSYEQYF
j_gene: TRBJ2-7
d_gene: TRBD1
v_gene: TRBV4-3
abundance: NA

CDR3nt: TGTGCCAGCATCCCTTGCATGCCAGGCAGGGGACACGAGCAGTACTTC
CDR3aa: CASIPCMPGRGHEQYF
j_gene: TRBJ2-7
d_gene: NA
v_gene: TRBV5-5
abundance: few

CDR3nt: TGCGCCAGCAGCCAAGACCGTCAGACAGCAGATAACTCCTACGAGCAGTACTTC
CDR3aa: CASSQDRQTADNSYEQYF
j_gene: TRBJ2-7
d_gene: NA
v_gene: TRBV4-1
abundance: NA

CDR3nt: TGTGCCAGCAGCGTAAAGCCAGCGGAGGCAGTCGGGGAGCTGTTTTTT
CDR3aa: CASSVKPAEAVGELFF
j_gene: TRBJ2-2
d_gene: NA
v_gene: TRBV9
abundance: NA

CDR3nt: TGTGCCAGCAGCGTAGGGACTAGCGGGGGCTCCTACAATGAGCAGTTCTTC
CDR3aa: CASSVGTSGGSYNEQFF
j_gene: TRBJ2-1
d_gene: TRBD2
v_gene: TRBV9
abundance: NA

CDR3nt: TGTGCCAGCAGTTCACAGAATCAGCGGTACGAGCAGTACTTC
CDR3aa: CASSSQNQRYEQYF
j_gene: TRBJ2-7
d_gene: NA
v_gene: TRBV6-5
abundance: few

CDR3nt: TGTGCCAGCTCACCCGGTGGAGAACAAGAGACCCAGTACTTC
CDR3aa: CASSPGGEQETQYF
j_gene: TRBJ2-5
d_gene: NA
v_gene: TRBV18
abundance: NA

CDR3nt: TGTGCCAGCAGTTTACCCACAACAGGGGACAACCCGAACACCGGGGAGCTGTTTTTT
CDR3aa: CASSLPTTGDNPNTGELFF
j_gene: TRBJ2-2
d_gene: TRBD1
v_gene: TRBV28
abundance: NA

CDR3nt: TGTGCCAGCAGACCATTGCGGGAGATCATGAACACTGAAGCTTTCTTT
CDR3aa: CASRPLREIMNTEAFF
j_gene: TRBJ1-1
d_gene: NA
v_gene: TRBV7-2
abundance: NA

CDR3nt: TGTGCCAGCAGGCGGTCCCTCCAAGAGACCCAGTACTTC
CDR3aa: CASRRSLQETQYF
j_gene: TRBJ2-5
d_gene: NA
v_gene: TRBV27
abundance: NA

CDR3nt: TGTGCCAGCAGTTTTCCGGGGAAAGAGACCCAGTACTTC
CDR3aa: CASSFPGKETQYF
j_gene: TRBJ2-5
d_gene: NA
v_gene: TRBV7-8
abundance: NA

CDR3nt: TGTGCCAGCAGTCACCGGGACAGCCCCTACGAGCAGTACTTC
CDR3aa: CASSHRDSPYEQYF
j_gene: TRBJ2-7
d_gene: TRBD1
v_gene: TRBV27
abundance: NA

CDR3nt: TGTGCCAGCAGCCAAGATACGAGCGGAGTTACCCAAGAGACCCAGTACTTC
CDR3aa: CASSQDTSGVTQETQYF
j_gene: TRBJ2-5
d_gene: NA
v_gene: TRBV4-2
abundance: NA

CDR3nt: TGTGCCTGGAGAAACAGGGTGGTAAGCGAGCAGTACTTC
CDR3aa: CAWRNRVVSEQYF
j_gene: TRBJ2-7
d_gene: NA
v_gene: TRBV30
abundance: NA

CDR3nt: TGTGCTAGTGGTCCGAGCGCTTTGTGGCGGGACTATGGCTACACCTTC
CDR3aa: CASGPSALWRDYGYTF
j_gene: TRBJ1-2
d_gene: NA
v_gene: TRBV12-5
abundance: NA

CDR3nt: TGTGCCAGCAGTTTCCCAAGCGGGCCCTATGGCTACACCTTC
CDR3aa: CASSFPSGPYGYTF
j_gene: TRBJ1-2
d_gene: NA
v_gene: TRBV28
abundance: NA

CDR3nt: TGTGCCAGCAGCTTCGAGCCGACAGGAGACCAGCATTTT
CDR3aa: CASSFEPTGDQHF
j_gene: TRBJ1-5
d_gene: NA
v_gene: TRBV9
abundance: NA

CDR3nt: TGTGCCAGCAGCTGGAGTCAGGGCCTGATAGCCTACGAGCAGTACTTC
CDR3aa: CASSWSQGLIAYEQYF
j_gene: TRBJ2-7
d_gene: NA
v_gene: TRBV5-6
abundance: NA

CDR3nt: TGTGCCAGTAGTTCGCGTCGGACGGAAGCCAGGGTCCTAAATCAGCCCCAGCATTTT
CDR3aa: CASSSRRTEARVLNQPQHF
j_gene: TRBJ1-5
d_gene: NA
v_gene: TRBV19
abundance: once

CDR3nt: TGTGCCAGCACCGCGACTAGCGGGGACCCGAATTCAGACTACGAGCAGTACTTC
CDR3aa: CASTATSGDPNSDYEQYF
j_gene: TRBJ2-7
d_gene: TRBD2
v_gene: TRBV7-8
abundance: NA

CDR3nt: TGTGCCATCTTAACGGACAGGGATGCGCAGTATTTT
CDR3aa: CAILTDRDAQYF
j_gene: TRBJ2-3
d_gene: TRBD1
v_gene: TRBV10-3
abundance: NA

CDR3nt: TGTGCCAGCAGCCAAACAACTGGGACAGACACTGAAGCTTTCTTT
CDR3aa: CASSQTTGTDTEAFF
j_gene: TRBJ1-1
d_gene: TRBD1
v_gene: TRBV9
abundance: NA

CDR3nt: TGCGCCAGCAGCCAGACGGGCTCTGGAAACACCATATATTTT
CDR3aa: CASSQTGSGNTIYF
j_gene: TRBJ1-3
d_gene: NA
v_gene: TRBV4-3
abundance: NA

CDR3nt: TGTGCCAGCTCACCCGGGACAGGGGGCACTGAAGCTTTCTTT
CDR3aa: CASSPGTGGTEAFF
j_gene: TRBJ1-1
d_gene: TRBD1
v_gene: TRBV18
abundance: NA

CDR3nt: TGTGCCAGCAGCTTAATCAGGGACACTGAAGCTTTCTTT
CDR3aa: CASSLIRDTEAFF
j_gene: TRBJ1-1
d_gene: NA
v_gene: TRBV7-9
abundance: NA

CDR3nt: TGTGCCAGCAGCGCGGAGGCATTATCCTTCTCCGAGCAGTACTTC
CDR3aa: CASSAEALSFSEQYF
j_gene: TRBJ2-7
d_gene: NA
v_gene: TRBV9
abundance: NA

CDR3nt: TGTGCCAGCTCACCACGAACATCCTCTGGAAACACCATATATTTT
CDR3aa: CASSPRTSSGNTIYF
j_gene: TRBJ1-3
d_gene: NA
v_gene: TRBV18
abundance: NA

CDR3nt: TGCAGCGTTGAATGGGAGAGGGGGGGGAAGGGGACCTCCTACGAGCAGTACTTC
CDR3aa: CSVEWERGGKGTSYEQYF
j_gene: TRBJ2-7
d_gene: NA
v_gene: TRBV29-1
abundance: NA

CDR3nt: TGTGCCAGCAGTACAATTTGGACTAGCGGGGGCCACACAGATACGCAGTATTTT
CDR3aa: CASSTIWTSGGHTDTQYF
j_gene: TRBJ2-3
d_gene: TRBD2
v_gene: TRBV28
abundance: once

CDR3nt: TGTGCCAGCAGTCCACATAGCAATCAGCCCCAGCATTTT
CDR3aa: CASSPHSNQPQHF
j_gene: TRBJ1-5
d_gene: NA
v_gene: TRBV28
abundance: NA

CDR3nt: TGTGCCAGCAGCCAAGATCGGCTAGCGGGGGTGGGTAGCACAGATACGCAGTATTTT
CDR3aa: CASSQDRLAGVGSTDTQYF
j_gene: TRBJ2-3
d_gene: TRBD2
v_gene: TRBV14
abundance: NA

CDR3nt: TGTGCCAGCAGCTTAATACTCAATGAGCAGTTCTTC
CDR3aa: CASSLILNEQFF
j_gene: TRBJ2-1
d_gene: NA
v_gene: TRBV7-6
abundance: NA